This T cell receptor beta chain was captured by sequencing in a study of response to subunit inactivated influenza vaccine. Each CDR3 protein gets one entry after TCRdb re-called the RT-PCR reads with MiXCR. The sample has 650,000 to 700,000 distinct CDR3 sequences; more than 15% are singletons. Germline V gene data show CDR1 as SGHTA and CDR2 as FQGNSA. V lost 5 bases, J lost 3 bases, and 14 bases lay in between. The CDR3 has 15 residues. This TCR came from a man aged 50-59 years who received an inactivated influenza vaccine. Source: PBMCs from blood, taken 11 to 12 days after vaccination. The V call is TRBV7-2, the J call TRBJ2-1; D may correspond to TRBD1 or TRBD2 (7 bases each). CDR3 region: CASSPQGGIYNEQFF. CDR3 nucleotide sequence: TGTGCCAGCAGCCCGCAGGGGGGGATCTACAATGAGCAGTTCTTC.